This T cell receptor beta chain was sequenced in a study of cytomegalovirus exposure and HLA in healthy donors. Overall study findings and caveats: Reports showed the classifier diagnosing cytomegalovirus status with high specificity and sensitivity. Researchers reported in a later analysis that a missense DCLRE1C variant was tied to TCR beta V- and J-gene trimming.

The PCR was carried out with 60 Vbeta primers and 13 Jbeta primers. The authors' processing: About 83 million unique TCR beta chains, about 12 million shared, were counted in a later analysis. Some clones are missing from TCRdb's copy, which holds only in-frame ones; the method was immunoSEQ multiplex PCR. V, J and clone size are taken as reported in that table, and D and trimming were inferred from the DNA itself. This table has 95,000 to 150,000 clones, around 66% appearing once. This CDR3 comprises 14 residues. Germline V CDR1 and CDR2: MGHDK, SYGVNS. V shed 6 bases and J shed 0 bases, with 11 bases lying between them. As to this clone: Its target is unknown.

V gene TRBV25-1 combines with J gene TRBJ1-1; D is perhaps TRBD1 (6 bases). The receptor was isolated from a woman between 40 and 55 years old in good health and CMV-seropositive. The sequencing sample was made of PBMCs. DNA for the CDR3: TGTGCCAGCAGACGGCAGGGGATGAACACTGAAGCTTTCTTT. Translation gives CASRRQGMNTEAFF. The variable domain in full, completed from reference TRBV25-1 and TRBJ1-1, reads EADIYQTPRYLVIGTGKKITLECSQTMGHDKMYWYQQDPGMELHLIHYSYGVNSTEKGDLSSESTVSRIRTEHFPLTLESARPSHTSQYLCASRRQGMNTEAFFGQGTRLTVV.